This TCR beta chain was sequenced in a study of vaccination and CD4 T cells after COVID-19. Study in general: At day 14 and again at days 161 to 241 post-vaccination, a few convalescent patients were sampled.

To note about this clonotype: The antigen remains unidentified. A junction boundary mismatches the germline segment, possibly from a read error.

This CDR3 region has 12 residues. Per germline, CDR1 DFQATT and CDR2 SNEGSKA (reference sequence). Time point specified: late sampling 161 to 241 days after vaccination in three convalescent patients. TCRdb reprocessed the PCR reads with MiXCR, giving one entry per CDR3 protein. The sample holds 25,000 or so distinct CDR3 sequences; roughly 45% are singletons and the top ten take more than 5%. Study conclusions and caveats: In convalescent patients, 304 of 307 vaccine-specific clones were spike mono-reactive.

The sequence was obtained from a human donor who had recovered from COVID-19. The chain couples TRBV20-1 to TRBJ2-7; 8 bases agree with TRBD1. The specimen was CD4+ T cells from blood, collected about 7 months after SARS-CoV-2 vaccination. Here the CDR3 DNA reads TGCAGTGCTACCCGAAGGACAGGGCCTTTCCTGTTC. Translated, it gives CSATRRTGPFLF.